This T cell receptor (beta chain) was found in a study of tumor and adjacent non-tumor tissue in lung cancer. Study-wide results and limits: Tumor repertoires had a smaller top 100 clone share than normal lung. TCR diversity was significantly greater in tumor than normal lung tissue.

Notes on this clonotype: Its antigen is not known.

This sample's RNA came from whole unsorted tissue. Chemotherapy-naive patients with new lung cancer underwent thoracic surgery in China, August–late 2014. A modified ARM-PCR protocol with three rounds of nested PCR amplified TCRbeta. TCRdb recomputed calls from the multiplex PCR reads with MiXCR, one row per CDR3 protein. The repertoire has fewer than 100,000 distinct CDR3 sequences, around 77% of them found once; the top ten carry approximately 10%. The sequencing input was lung tumor tissue. This receptor was identified in a woman aged 40-49 years with non-small cell lung cancer.

The CDR3 sequence is CASTVEAGATYGYTF. CDR3 nucleotide sequence: TGTGCCAGCACTGTCGAGGCAGGGGCTACCTATGGCTACACCTTC. This chain joins TRBV6-4 and TRBJ1-2, with D perhaps TRBD1 (6 bases). Trimming took 7 bases from V and 4 from J, leaving 19 bases between them. This CDR3 spans 15 amino acids. Germline V CDR1 and CDR2: MRHNA, SNTAGT.